This T cell receptor beta chain was captured by sequencing in a study of control samples from healthy donors and cancer patients (dated by TCRdb to 2020 to 2022). To note about this clone: Which antigen it targets is not known. The sample holds no much larger clone one base away, and base qualities are not on file.

The method was the immunoSEQ multiplex PCR assay. In its TCRdb copy, this immuneACCESS table keeps in-frame sequences only and misses some clones. Where compared with another copy, unresolved V genes explain less than half of these, and the others have no known cause. For this sample there are more than 150,000 clones; approximately 92% appear just once. The top ten constitute almost 1.5% of the sample. V lost 5 bases and J lost 2 bases; the stretch between them is 15 bases long. CDR3 length: 15 amino acids, cysteine to phenylalanine. The retained sequence is limited to the CDR3, 45 bases, with the frame set at the first base. Reading the germline V gene (reference sequence) gives CDR1 LNHDA and CDR2 SQIVND.

Input material: blood. The chain was built from TRBV19 and TRBJ2-5, with the D gene too uncertain to name. This sequence originates from a man younger than 30 in good health. CDR3 protein: CASSVDRESQETQYF. The DNA sequence reads TGTGCCAGTAGTGTCGACCGTGAATCTCAAGAGACCCAGTACTTC.